This T cell receptor beta chain is drawn from a study of T cell repertoires in cytomegalovirus infection (dated by TCRdb to about 2019). Looking at the study overall: Alongside well-studied HLA-B-restricted epitopes, the peptide stimulations were aimed at recently identified HLA-C-restricted CMV epitopes, whose presentation resists viral immunomodulation. Because public TCR beta signatures pointed to carriage of CMV infection together with the matching HLA type, the HLA type of each donor mattered for the analysis. Summary of the overall study and its limitations: In both this cohort and an independent 352-donor cohort, the cumulative frequency of public TCR beta family members distinguished carriers of CMV infection plus the relevant HLA type. The ex vivo response was dominated by HLA-C-restricted CMV-specific TCR beta clonotypes, which also provided the single most frequent clonotype in two of eight donors.

The intended sense of this specimen's treatment or condition label: in vitro stimulation with specific CMV peptide epitopes to enrich CMV-specific T cells. Note on this clonotype: The target of this receptor is not known. No base quality values were provided; no much bigger clone lies one nucleotide off.

V is reduced by 0 bases and J by 4 bases, leaving a spacing of 12 bases between them. CDR1 and CDR2, looked up from the germline V gene (reference sequence), are SEHNR and FQNEAQ. The CDR3 covers 15 residues, taking in both the cysteine and the phenylalanine. Only the CDR3 part of the read is kept: 45 bases, read in frame from the first base. Sequencing was performed on an Illumina HiSeq 1500. Starting from the raw public reads, TCRdb applied fastp trimming at Q25, assembled clones with MiXCR and retained in-frame beta chains. All rows with the same CDR3 protein become a single entry with the most common DNA and genes. For this sample there are around 750,000 distinct CDR3 sequences; around a third appear just once. The ten top clones hold over 10% of the sample.

This specimen was cultured CD8+ T cells from PBMCs, taken from culture after CMV antigen stimulation. This TCR derives from a human donor in good health (CMV status not recorded). Some clones in this sample may be carry-over from other donors' samples. The chain is made from TRBV7-9 and TRBJ1-1, with the D gene uncertain. The CDR3 is CASSLARGLGTEAFF. The nucleotides are TGTGCCAGCAGCTTAGCGCGAGGTCTGGGCACTGAAGCTTTCTTT.